The count of the clone carrying this T cell receptor (beta chain) is one. The sample is drawn from a study of blood T cell repertoires in COVID-19. Study background: PBMCs, B-cell-depleted T cells, or T cells provided the cDNA or gDNA that made up the material.

Trimming took 1 base from V and 2 from J; bases not matched to a gene: 2. The CDR3 has 14 amino acids. CDR1 and CDR2 (germline): LGHDT, YNNKEL (reference sequence). In the source study's methods: The assay estimated nucleated cells by amplifying reference gene primers. Produced via immunoSEQ multiplex PCR; TCRdb's table is partial and in-frame only. The V and J calls and clone size were taken over from that table, and D and trimming were inferred from the DNA. This sample carries 140,000 or so clones, 90% of them seen once, and the ten largest clones take 11%. The sequence came from a woman older than 75 with acute or convalescent COVID-19. Material for sequencing was peripheral blood. This chain links TRBV3-1 (or the pseudogene TRBV3-2) with TRBJ2-7; 7 bases map to TRBD2. The CDR3 nucleotides read TGTGCCAGCAGCCAAGGGGGGGGGACCTACGAGCAGTACTTC. Protein sequence: CASSQGGGTYEQYF.